The next 12 T cell receptor beta chains were all read from a single sample in a study of blood T cells in healthy people across ages. Primers used in a second PCR of about 6 to 11 cycles were a sample-barcoded 5' primer and a J-beta primer mix. From the 5' RACE reads, TCRdb called clonotypes with MiXCR, one entry per CDR3 protein. The data hold 650,000 to 700,000 distinct CDR3 sequences, with approximately 30% observed a single time. Input material: blood. Source of these receptors: a woman aged 80 or over in good health.

The chain couples TRBV6-1 to TRBJ1-2; D not resolved. Germline CDR1 and CDR2: MNHNS and SASEGT. This CDR3 region has 15 residues. Trimming left V 2 bases short and J 5 bases short, with 15 bases between. The CDR3 region has the DNA TGTGCCAGCAGTGAAAGTTGGGGTCAGTTATATGGCTACACCTTC. This codes for CASSESWGQLYGYTF.

The rearrangement joins TRBV28 to TRBJ2-7; no clear D gene. Trimming shortened V by 4 bases and J by 7 bases, and 8 bases separated the two germline ends. The CDR3 has 11 amino acids. Per germline, CDR1 MDHEN and CDR2 SYDVKM. CDR3 amino acids: CASSSSREQYF. As DNA, the CDR3 is TGTGCCAGCAGTTCCTCTCGGGAGCAGTACTTC.

A word on this clonotype: A much larger clone is a single base away; this may be a read error. This chain uses TRBV10-3 with TRBJ2-5; TRBD2 is a possible D gene (7 bases). The CDR3 totals 15 residues. Germline V CDR1 and CDR2: ENHRY, SYGVKD. The CDR3, as DNA: TGTGTCATCAGTGCGGGGGCAGTGGGGCAAGAGACCCAGTACTTC. It yields the protein CVISAGAVGQETQYF.

As regards this clonotype: This clone may be a read error of a much larger clone one base away. The CDR3 nucleotides are TGTGCCAGCAGTGAGAAGGGCCGGGCAAGTCACGAGCAGTACTTC. It specifies CASSEKGRASHEQYF. The rearrangement uses TRBV6-1 and TRBJ2-7; D is unclear. This CDR3 has 15 residues. V was pared by 3 bases and J by 5 bases, with 17 bases between. CDR1 and CDR2 from the germline V gene are MNHNS and SASEGT.

This clonotype showed up just a few times. The chain has TRBV29-1 and TRBJ2-5; possible D gene TRBD2, 6 bases. The CDR3 runs 13 residues. V was clipped by 3 bases and J by 5 bases, with 13 bases between them. Germline CDR1 is SQVTM and CDR2 is ANQGSEA. CDR3 amino acids: CSVDTAGGETQYF. CDR3 coding DNA: TGCAGCGTTGATACGGCAGGAGGGGAGACCCAGTACTTC.

V and J are TRBV20-1 and TRBJ1-1, with D possibly being TRBD1 (6 bases). Trimming left V 5 bases short and J 4 bases short, with 17 bases between. Looked up from germline, CDR1 is DFQATT and CDR2 is SNEGSKA (reference sequence). CDR3 length: 14 residues. CDR3 nucleotide sequence: TGCAGTGCTCTTACAGGGTTGGGTGGCACTGAAGCTTTCTTT. It specifies CSALTGLGGTEAFF.

The chain uses TRBV4-1 and TRBJ1-2; D uncertain. Germline CDR1 reads MGHRA; CDR2 reads YSYEKL. The CDR3 is 15 amino acids. Trimming cost V 0 bases and J 7 bases, with 15 bases left between them. The CDR3 spells CASSQEEGRRSGYTF. CDR3 nucleotide sequence: TGCGCCAGCAGCCAAGAAGAGGGCAGGCGATCTGGCTACACCTTC.

The gene calls are TRBV28 and TRBJ2-6, with D perhaps TRBD2 (5 bases). V lost 6 bases and J 12 bases, leaving 9 bases between the germline ends. There are 11 residues in the CDR3. Germline V lookup: CDR1 MDHEN, CDR2 SYDVKM. The CDR3 loop reads CASSGGLVLTF. DNA of the CDR3: TGTGCCAGCAGCGGCGGACTCGTCCTGACTTTC. The full variable domain, with the rest looked up from reference TRBV28 and TRBJ2-6, is DVKVTQSSRYLVKRTGEKVFLECVQDMDHENMFWYRQDPGLGLRLIYFSYDVKMKEKGDIPEGYSVSREKKERFSLILESASTNQTSMYLCASSGGLVLTFGAGSRLTVL.

On this clonotype itself: A much larger clone is a single base away; this may be a read error. The chain couples TRBV20-1 to TRBJ2-5, with D unclear. The germline V gene encodes CDR1 DFQATT and CDR2 SNEGSKA (reference sequence). The ends were cut back, 2 bases at V and 7 bases at J, with 20 bases in the middle. The CDR3 extends over 15 amino acids. CDR3 region: CSARSGEAVIGTQYF. In nucleotides, the CDR3 is TGCAGTGCTAGAAGTGGGGAAGCCGTAATTGGGACCCAGTACTTC.

The rearrangement uses TRBV30 and TRBJ1-2; D possibly corresponds to TRBD1 (6 bases). The V gene lost 7 bases and the J gene lost 0 bases, with 18 bases spanning the gap. The germline gives CDR1 GTSNPN, CDR2 SVGIG (reference sequence). This CDR3 comprises 15 residues. CDR3 protein: CAFRTVSPSNYGYTF. The CDR3 DNA is TGTGCCTTTAGGACAGTCAGTCCTTCTAACTATGGCTACACCTTC.

The J gene is TRBJ1-2, the V gene TRBV30, with TRBD1 identical over 7 bases. The CDR3 consists of 15 residues. After removal of 3 bases from V and 6 bases from J, the junction contained 13 bases not matched to a gene. Germline CDR1 and CDR2: GTSNPN and SVGIG (reference sequence). CDR3 nucleotides: TGTGCCTGGAGCTCCAGATTGACAGGGAACGATGGCTACACCTTC. As protein: CAWSSRLTGNDGYTF.

This clonotype has more than one count but fewer than ten. This chain joins TRBV20-1 and TRBJ1-1; D might be TRBD1 (6 bases). Germline CDR1 and CDR2: DFQATT and SNEGSKA (reference sequence). Trimming took 3 bases from V and 3 from J, leaving 11 bases between them. The CDR3 contains 13 residues. The CDR3 bases are TGCAGTGCTAGGTCGGGACACTACACTGAAGCTTTCTTT. Its translation: CSARSGHYTEAFF.